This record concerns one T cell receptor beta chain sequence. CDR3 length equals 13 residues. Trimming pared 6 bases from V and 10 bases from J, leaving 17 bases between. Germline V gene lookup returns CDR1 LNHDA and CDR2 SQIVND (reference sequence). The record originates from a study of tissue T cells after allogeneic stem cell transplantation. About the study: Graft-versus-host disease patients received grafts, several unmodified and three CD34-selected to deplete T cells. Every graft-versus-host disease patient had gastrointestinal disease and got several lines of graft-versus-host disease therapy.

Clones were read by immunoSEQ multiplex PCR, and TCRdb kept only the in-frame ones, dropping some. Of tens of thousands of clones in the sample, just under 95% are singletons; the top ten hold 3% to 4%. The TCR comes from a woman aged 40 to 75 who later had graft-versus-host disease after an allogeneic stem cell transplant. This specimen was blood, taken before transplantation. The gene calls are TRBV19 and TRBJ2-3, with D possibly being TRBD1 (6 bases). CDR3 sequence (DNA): TGTGCCAGTAGCATTCAACAGGGAACGGCGCAGTATTTT. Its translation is CASSIQQGTAQYF.